The clone carrying this T cell receptor (beta chain) was observed many times. This entry belongs to a study of T cells in Graves' hyperthyroidism and ophthalmopathy. Clinical symptoms, serum thyroxine and TRAb, thyroid ultrasound and orbital computed tomography were used for the diagnoses. The authors took PBMCs from 7.5 to 10 ml fresh peripheral blood. Deletions cut 3 bases from V and 8 bases from J, with 13 bases between. Germline CDR1 MNHNS, CDR2 SASEGT. The CDR3 has 13 residues. The CDR3 regions of TCR beta were amplified from RNA transcripts. Researchers ran a first-round RT-PCR on the TCR CDR3 using the HTBI primer set. TCRdb analysed the multiplex PCR reads with MiXCR anew, one entry per CDR3 protein. The sample consists of roughly 700,000 distinct CDR3 sequences, roughly 15% of them appearing once.

The rearrangement uses TRBV6-1 and TRBJ1-2; D gene uncertain. The receptor's source is a young woman with Graves' hyperthyroidism. The sample taken for sequencing was blood. CDR3 nucleotide sequence: TGTGCCAGCAGTGAGGGATTAACGGCCGGCTACACCTTC. Translation: CASSEGLTAGYTF.